This TCR beta chain was identified in a study of blood T cell repertoires in COVID-19 (dated by TCRdb to the early 2020s). Broadly, across the study: Samples from collaborators originated in the United States, Italy and Spain and spanned both the acute and convalescent phases of COVID-19. The samples were drawn from two sources: the first 160 participants of the ongoing ImmuneRACE study, and 1,254 subjects contributed by 6 global collaborators. The repertoires were made available in a free public database intended to serve as a resource for research on the immune response to SARS-CoV-2. The dataset comprised deeply sampled blood TCRbeta repertoires from subjects exposed to, actively infected with, or recovered from COVID-19. HLA class I and class II types, where available, came from metadata supplied by the sample provider rather than from assay-based typing. Nearly every sample came with metadata listing a de-identified subject ID, COVID-19 status, age in years and sex. The prospective study material was composed of cDNA or gDNA derived from T cells, B-cell-depleted T cells, or PBMCs. Broad study findings and their caveats: The amount of clinical and demographic metadata varied by source and participant and was provided uncurated.

V loses 5 bases, J loses 0 bases, and the germline ends lie 10 bases apart. Sequences SNHLY (CDR1) and FYNNEI (CDR2) are obtained from the germline V gene. The CDR3 goes from the cysteine to the phenylalanine over 14 residues. The read is trimmed to its CDR3 DNA, 42 bases read in frame from base 1. On this clone itself: Its target antigen remains unknown. There are no base qualities to consult, and no much larger clone falls within one base.

TCRbeta CDR3 regions were amplified from genomic DNA by means of the immunoSEQ Assay, a bias-controlled multiplex PCR. The original methods were these. Within the assay, amplification of reference gene primers was used to estimate how many nucleated cells each sample contained. Sequence reads were collapsed and filtered to measure the absolute abundance of every unique TCRbeta CDR3 rearrangement. Productive Simpson clonality was computed per sample as the square root of Simpson's diversity index over productive rearrangements. TCRdb stores this immuneACCESS table with in-frame sequences only. Part of the clones is absent; in the studies checked, under half of the shortfall reflects unresolved V genes, and no reason is known for the rest. V and J calls and clone size are as listed in that table; D and trimming were resolved from the DNA. This sample lists approximately 360,000 clones; around 87% were detected once. The top ten constitute roughly 0.97% of the sample.

Participants in the prospective study were enrolled through a virtual design, were aged about 18 to 90 years, and lived in 24 United States geographic areas. In the prospective study, participants were assigned to cohorts based on the clinical history participants reported in a screening survey and a study questionnaire. In the prospective study, whole blood, serum and a nasopharyngeal or oropharyngeal swab were collected from each participant by mobile phlebotomists. Participants in the prospective study had the option to provide additional blood draws and questionnaires over an approximately 2-month period. Prospective study blood samples were shipped either frozen or at room temperature before DNA extraction.

The chain was built from TRBV2 and TRBJ1-2; TRBD1 might be the D gene, on 6 matching bases. The material sequenced was PBMCs or T cells enriched from blood (not recorded which). The TCR was taken from a woman aged 25 to 45 with acute COVID-19. The CDR3 sequence is CASSYGQTNYGYTF. The DNA reads as follows: TGTGCCAGCAGTTATGGACAGACTAACTATGGCTACACCTTC.